A selection of T cell receptor beta chains follows, all from one sample in a study of blood T cell repertoires in COVID-19. Sequencing was performed with immunoSEQ multiplex PCR; in TCRdb, only in-frame clones are kept and a portion is missing. The sample includes just under 50,000 clones, roughly nine tenths seen only once; the top ten take approximately 4%. The sequenced sample consisted of peripheral blood. Receptors originate from a human donor in a cohort sampled during active COVID-19. Both conserved end residues are part of each CDR3. A D gene is named only where the DNA matches it firmly. Size tells how often a clone was seen (once, few, many) or the class of an expanded clone, and some rows leave it out.

v_gene	d_gene	j_gene	abundance	CDR3aa	CDR3nt
TRBV6-5	NA	TRBJ2-3	NA	CASSYRLGDTQYF	TGTGCCAGCAGTTATCGACTAGGAGATACGCAGTATTTT
TRBV7-8	TRBD1	TRBJ1-2	NA	CASSLLGQGARGYTF	TGTGCCAGCAGCTTACTGGGACAGGGGGCGCGCGGCTACACCTTC
TRBV10-3	NA	TRBJ1-5	NA	CAISESGTPWGGPQHF	TGTGCCATCAGTGAGTCTGGCACACCCTGGGGAGGGCCCCAGCATTTT
TRBV9	TRBD1	TRBJ2-2	NA	CASSERQGVTGELFF	TGTGCCAGCAGCGAAAGACAGGGGGTTACCGGGGAGCTGTTTTTT
TRBV5-6	TRBD1	TRBJ2-7	NA	CASSLDPGGSYEQYF	TGTGCCAGCAGCTTGGATCCAGGGGGAAGTTACGAGCAGTACTTC
TRBV5-1	TRBD1	TRBJ2-4	NA	CASSPTGALGIQYF	TGCGCCAGCAGCCCAACAGGGGCTTTGGGCATTCAGTACTTC
TRBV5-5	NA	TRBJ2-1	NA	CASSHSGGEQFF	TGTGCCAGCAGCCACTCAGGAGGTGAGCAGTTCTTC
TRBV19	NA	TRBJ2-6	NA	CASSRVTSGANVLTF	TGTGCCAGTAGTCGGGTTACCTCTGGGGCCAACGTCCTGACTTTC
TRBV19	NA	TRBJ2-1	NA	CASGGRESVGYNEQFF	TGTGCCAGTGGGGGACGGGAGTCAGTCGGTTACAATGAGCAGTTCTTC
TRBV19	TRBD1	TRBJ2-7	NA	CASSPPGQGYEQYF	TGTGCCAGTAGCCCCCCGGGACAGGGGTACGAGCAGTACTTC
TRBV14	NA	TRBJ2-5	few	CASSQGGQTQYF	TGTGCCAGCAGCCAAGGGGGGCAGACCCAGTACTTC
TRBV9	NA	TRBJ1-1	NA	CASSADPRGTEAFF	TGTGCCAGCAGCGCGGACCCGAGGGGGACTGAAGCTTTCTTT
TRBV19	TRBD2	TRBJ2-2	NA	CASSFGLGANTGELFF	TGTGCCAGTAGTTTCGGACTAGGCGCGAACACCGGGGAGCTGTTTTTT
TRBV9	NA	TRBJ2-1	NA	CASSPVTPDEQFF	TGTGCCAGCAGCCCAGTTACGCCCGATGAGCAGTTCTTC
TRBV4-1	TRBD2	TRBJ2-7	NA	CASSQDWTSGTNEQYF	TGCGCCAGCAGCCAAGATTGGACTAGCGGGACAAACGAGCAGTACTTT
TRBV27	NA	TRBJ1-2	NA	CASSLGYSKGITYGYTF	TGTGCCAGCAGTTTAGGCTACAGTAAAGGCATAACCTATGGCTACACCTTC
TRBV9	NA	TRBJ1-1	NA	CASSDGGREGTEAFF	TGTGCCAGCAGCGACGGGGGCAGGGAGGGCACTGAAGCTTTCTTT
TRBV30	NA	TRBJ2-1	NA	CAWSVLSTVDEQFF	TGTGCCTGGAGTGTACTGTCGACAGTTGATGAGCAGTTCTTC
TRBV5-1	TRBD2	TRBJ2-7	NA	CASSLSLAGASGWEQYF	TGCGCCAGCAGCTTGAGTCTAGCGGGAGCCAGCGGGTGGGAGCAGTACTTC
TRBV2	TRBD1	TRBJ2-3	NA	CASRTKGAFTDTQYF	TGTGCCAGCAGAACCAAGGGGGCTTTTACAGATACGCAGTATTTT
TRBV19	NA	TRBJ1-6	NA	CASTEVRRGSPLHF	TGTGCCAGTACAGAGGTCCGACGCGGTTCACCCCTCCACTTT
TRBV13	NA	TRBJ1-5	NA	CASSLGRITSNQPQHF	TGTGCCAGCAGCTTAGGGCGGATTACTAGCAATCAGCCCCAGCATTTT
TRBV5-6	TRBD1	TRBJ1-2	NA	CASSSGTGGGYTF	TGTGCCAGCAGCTCCGGGACAGGGGGCGGCTACACCTTC
TRBV5-1	TRBD2	TRBJ2-2	NA	CASSEGLAGTGELFF	TGCGCCAGCAGCGAGGGACTAGCGGGGACCGGGGAGCTGTTTTTT
TRBV7-8	NA	TRBJ2-5	NA	CASSLVRVWQKPRQTQYF	TGTGCCAGCAGCTTAGTGAGGGTGTGGCAGAAACCCAGGCAGACCCAGTACTTC
TRBV11-2	TRBD2	TRBJ2-7	NA	CASSFLAGAFYEQYF	TGTGCCAGCAGCTTTCTAGCGGGAGCCTTCTACGAGCAGTACTTC
TRBV7-6	TRBD1	TRBJ2-7	NA	CASSLMRDRVTYEQYF	TGTGCCAGCAGCCTAATGAGGGACAGGGTAACCTACGAGCAGTACTTC
TRBV4-2	NA	TRBJ2-7	NA	CASSQEASAYEQYF	TGTGCCAGCAGCCAAGAGGCTAGCGCCTACGAGCAGTACTTC
TRBV7-8	NA	TRBJ1-5	NA	CASSWTETNQPQHF	TGTGCCAGCAGCTGGACAGAGACAAATCAGCCCCAGCATTTT
TRBV12-3/TRBV12-4	NA	TRBJ1-2	NA	CASSLTANYGYTF	TGTGCCAGCAGTTTGACAGCCAACTATGGCTACACCTTC
TRBV27	TRBD2	TRBJ2-3	NA	CASSQPGLAGERDTQYF	TGTGCCAGCAGTCAGCCGGGACTAGCGGGAGAGAGAGATACGCAGTATTTT
TRBV5-1	NA	TRBJ1-1	once	CASSLRQTGEAFF	TGCGCCAGCAGCTTGAGGCAGACAGGTGAAGCTTTCTTT
TRBV19	NA	TRBJ1-2	once	CASRWTVDGYTF	TGTGCCAGTAGATGGACAGTCGACGGCTACACCTTC
TRBV18	NA	TRBJ2-5	once	CASSPSGVETQYF	TGTGCCAGCTCACCATCCGGGGTAGAGACCCAGTACTTC
TRBV28	NA	TRBJ1-6	once	CASSLSSSPLHF	TGTGCCAGCAGTTTATCTAGCTCACCCCTCCACTTT
TRBV4-2	NA	TRBJ2-7	NA	CASSQVTRSTYEQYF	TGTGCCAGCAGCCAAGTCACTAGAAGCACCTACGAGCAGTACTTC
TRBV12-3/TRBV12-4	TRBD1	TRBJ2-7	once	CASTQTGSHEQYF	TGTGCCAGCACCCAGACAGGGTCCCACGAGCAGTACTTC
TRBV11-2	NA	TRBJ2-7	NA	CASGSRYEQYF	TGTGCCAGCGGGAGTCGCTACGAGCAGTACTTC
TRBV12-3/TRBV12-4	TRBD2	TRBJ2-1	NA	CASSDTSGSEQFF	TGTGCCAGCAGCGACACTAGCGGGAGTGAGCAGTTCTTC
TRBV7-3	TRBD2	TRBJ2-7	NA	CASSFGGSGYEQYF	TGTGCCAGCAGCTTTGGCGGGAGCGGGTACGAGCAGTACTTC
TRBV7-2	NA	TRBJ2-7	NA	CASSLGPTGLYEQYF	TGTGCCAGCAGCTTAGGACCTACAGGGCTCTACGAGCAGTACTTC
TRBV5-4	NA	TRBJ1-2	NA	CASSEEPGAGGYTF	TGTGCCAGCAGCGAAGAGCCAGGGGCGGGCGGCTACACCTTC
TRBV3-1/TRBV3-2	NA	TRBJ1-1	NA	CASSQVETEAFF	TGTGCCAGCAGCCAAGTTGAGACTGAAGCTTTCTTT
TRBV4-1	NA	TRBJ2-6	NA	CASSQDQETGFSGANVLTF	TGCGCCAGCAGCCAAGATCAGGAAACAGGGTTCTCTGGGGCCAACGTCCTGACTTTC
TRBV7-9	TRBD2	TRBJ2-2	NA	CASSPRGGSNTGELFF	TGTGCCAGCAGCCCGCGGGGGGGGTCAAACACCGGGGAGCTGTTTTTT
TRBV7-9	TRBD2	TRBJ2-1	NA	CASSLALRTSDYNEQFF	TGTGCCAGCAGCTTAGCACTACGGACTAGCGACTACAATGAGCAGTTCTTC
TRBV27	TRBD1	TRBJ2-6	NA	CASNKQGASGANVLTF	TGTGCCAGCAATAAACAGGGGGCTTCTGGGGCCAACGTCCTGACTTTC
TRBV7-9	TRBD2	TRBJ2-2	NA	CASSPGPGGGTGELFF	TGTGCCAGCAGCCCCGGACCGGGAGGAGGGACCGGGGAGCTGTTTTTT
TRBV20-1	TRBD1	TRBJ1-1	few	CSASTSRNTGAQMRRVEAFF	TGCAGTGCTAGTACCTCCAGGAACACAGGGGCCCAGATGAGGAGGGTTGAGGCTTTCTTT
TRBV20-1	NA	TRBJ1-2	NA	CSANSMGYTF	TGCAGTGCTAATAGTATGGGCTACACCTTC
TRBV3-1/TRBV3-2	TRBD1	TRBJ1-4	medium-sized	CASSQDGPGQGPEKLFF	TGTGCCAGCAGCCAGGACGGACCGGGACAGGGGCCTGAAAAACTGTTTTTT
TRBV30	TRBD1	TRBJ1-4	NA	CAWSRGTGGRTNEKLFF	TGTGCCTGGAGCCGAGGGACAGGGGGTCGGACTAATGAAAAACTGTTTTTT
TRBV6-5	NA	TRBJ2-5	NA	CASSYGGVSETQYF	TGTGCCAGCAGTTACGGTGGAGTGTCGGAGACCCAGTACTTC
TRBV6-5	NA	TRBJ2-7	NA	CASRNQRTVTYEQYF	TGTGCCAGCAGGAACCAAAGGACAGTGACCTACGAGCAGTACTTC
TRBV7-9	TRBD1	TRBJ2-2	NA	CASSPGTGSDTGELFF	TGTGCCAGCAGCCCGGGGACAGGGTCGGACACCGGGGAGCTGTTTTTT
TRBV19	NA	TRBJ1-4	NA	CASSAQGRATNEKLFF	TGTGCCAGTAGTGCACAGGGAAGGGCAACTAATGAAAAACTGTTTTTT
TRBV19	TRBD2	TRBJ2-2	NA	CASNALAGNTGELFF	TGTGCCAGTAACGCGCTAGCGGGCAACACCGGGGAGCTGTTTTTT
TRBV3-1/TRBV3-2	TRBD1	TRBJ1-1	NA	CASSPGQPNTEAFF	TGTGCCAGCAGCCCGGGACAGCCGAACACTGAAGCTTTCTTT
TRBV5-1	TRBD2	TRBJ2-1	NA	CASSGSGRAVNEQFF	TGCGCCAGCAGCGGTAGCGGGAGGGCCGTAAATGAGCAGTTCTTC